These T cell receptor beta chains were read from a single sample in a study of cytomegalovirus exposure and HLA in healthy donors. Some clones are missing from TCRdb's copy, which holds only in-frame ones; the method was immunoSEQ multiplex PCR. Of approximately 90,000 clones listed, about 80% were seen once; the top ten hold roughly 1.3%. The source material was PBMCs. The receptors derive from a male donor in good health and CMV-seronegative. Both conserved end residues are part of each CDR3. A D gene is named only where the DNA matches it firmly. Not every row has a clone size; where given, it reads once, few, many or a size class.

CDR3aa,CDR3nt,j_gene,abundance,d_gene,v_gene
CASSRDLGVFSGANVLTF,TGCGCCAGCAGCCGGGATCTAGGGGTCTTCTCTGGGGCCAACGTCCTGACTTTC,TRBJ2-6,NA,NA,TRBV4-3
CASSLGLAGDEQFF,TGCGCCAGCAGCCTAGGACTAGCGGGCGATGAGCAGTTCTTC,TRBJ2-1,NA,TRBD2,TRBV4-3
CASSTSGRARETQYF,TGTGCCAGCAGTACTAGCGGGAGGGCCCGAGAGACCCAGTACTTC,TRBJ2-5,NA,TRBD2,TRBV2
CASSVVGWGGRNTGELFF,TGTGCCAGCAGCGTAGTCGGCTGGGGGGGGAGGAACACCGGGGAGCTGTTTTTT,TRBJ2-2,NA,TRBD2,TRBV9
CASSLETSAFF,TGTGCCAGCAGCTTAGAAACTTCGGCTTTCTTT,TRBJ1-1,NA,NA,TRBV11-2
CASSVSGIPRGEQYF,TGTGCCAGCAGCGTATCCGGGATCCCCCGAGGGGAGCAGTACTTC,TRBJ2-7,NA,NA,TRBV9
CASSTGSTEAFF,TGTGCCAGCAGCACAGGGAGCACTGAAGCTTTCTTT,TRBJ1-1,NA,NA,TRBV5-6
CASSLQTGTYEQYF,TGTGCCAGCAGCTTGCAGACGGGAACCTACGAGCAGTACTTC,TRBJ2-7,once,NA,TRBV7-9
CATSREGLAGGLPYEQYF,TGTGCCACCAGCAGAGAAGGACTAGCGGGAGGCCTACCCTACGAGCAGTACTTC,TRBJ2-7,NA,TRBD2,TRBV15
CASSQGKSNQPQHF,TGTGCCAGCTCACAGGGGAAAAGCAATCAGCCCCAGCATTTT,TRBJ1-5,NA,NA,TRBV18
CASSDGTGARGIAKNIQYF,TGCGCCAGCAGTGATGGGACAGGGGCGAGAGGTATAGCCAAAAACATTCAGTACTTC,TRBJ2-4,NA,TRBD1,TRBV10-2
CASSLIVSQYTGELFF,TGTGCCAGCAGCTTAATAGTTTCACAGTACACCGGGGAGCTGTTTTTT,TRBJ2-2,NA,NA,TRBV7-8
CASSWTSGRNYEQYF,TGTGCCAGCAGCTGGACTAGCGGGAGGAACTACGAGCAGTACTTC,TRBJ2-7,once,TRBD2,TRBV11-2
CASSVTIGTSGKETQYF,TGTGCCAGCAGCGTCACCATCGGGACTAGCGGGAAAGAGACCCAGTACTTC,TRBJ2-5,NA,TRBD2,TRBV9
CASSFSPRGTEAFF,TGTGCCAGCAGCTTTTCCCCTCGGGGTACCGAAGCTTTCTTT,TRBJ1-1,NA,NA,TRBV7-2
CASSQDRVSTDTQYF,TGCGCCAGCAGCCAAGATCGGGTCAGCACAGATACGCAGTATTTT,TRBJ2-3,once,NA,TRBV4-1
CASSQGYEQYF,TGTGCCAGCTCGCAGGGTTACGAGCAGTACTTC,TRBJ2-7,once,NA,TRBV18
CASSYSGSNQPQHF,TGTGCCAGCAGTTATTCAGGGAGCAATCAGCCCCAGCATTTT,TRBJ1-5,NA,NA,TRBV11-2
CAWSVTGGTGYTF,TGTGCCTGGAGTGTAACAGGGGGTACTGGCTACACCTTC,TRBJ1-2,NA,TRBD1,TRBV30
CASSRGSPIFTGELFF,TGCGCCAGCAGCCGAGGGTCACCTATTTTCACCGGGGAGCTGTTTTTT,TRBJ2-2,NA,NA,TRBV5-1
CASSYSLGSYEQYF,TGTGCCAGCAGTTACTCTCTAGGCTCCTACGAGCAGTACTTC,TRBJ2-7,NA,NA,TRBV6-5
CASSPGTGGAGNEQFF,TGTGCCAGCTCACCCGGGACAGGGGGCGCCGGCAATGAGCAGTTCTTC,TRBJ2-1,NA,TRBD1,TRBV18
CASSQGTGANVLTF,TGCGCCAGCAGCCAGGGGACTGGGGCCAACGTCCTGACTTTC,TRBJ2-6,once,NA,TRBV5-1
CASSSDRLLSYGYTF,TGCGCCAGCAGCTCGGACAGATTGTTGTCCTATGGCTACACCTTC,TRBJ1-2,NA,NA,TRBV5-1
CASSESGLGRSYEQYF,TGTGCCAGCAGTGAATCTGGGTTAGGCAGGTCCTACGAGCAGTACTTC,TRBJ2-7,NA,NA,TRBV25-1
CASSPQTTDEAFF,TGTGCCAGCTCACCCCAGACAACAGACGAAGCTTTCTTT,TRBJ1-1,NA,NA,TRBV18
CASSPTGNPYNEQFF,TGTGCCAGCAGTCCAACAGGGAACCCCTACAATGAGCAGTTCTTC,TRBJ2-1,NA,NA,TRBV27
CASSLIRERATSAYEQYF,TGTGCCAGCTCACTAATCAGGGAAAGGGCAACCTCTGCCTACGAGCAGTACTTC,TRBJ2-7,NA,NA,TRBV18
CASSLDRDYGYTF,TGTGCCAGCAGCTTGGACAGGGACTATGGCTACACCTTC,TRBJ1-2,NA,NA,TRBV5-6
CASTGTGNYEQYF,TGTGCCAGCACCGGGACAGGGAACTACGAGCAGTACTTC,TRBJ2-7,few,TRBD1,TRBV28
CASSQENRDYNEQFF,TGCGCCAGCAGCCAAGAGAACCGGGACTACAATGAGCAGTTCTTC,TRBJ2-1,once,NA,TRBV4-1
CASRLRAGTVLRHTEAFF,TGCGCCAGCAGACTACGCGCCGGGACAGTCTTACGACACACTGAAGCTTTCTTT,TRBJ1-1,NA,TRBD1,TRBV5-1
CASSVGLYYEQYF,TGTGCCAGCAGCGTGGGACTTTACTACGAGCAGTACTTC,TRBJ2-7,NA,NA,TRBV9
CASRDRNSYNEQFF,TGCGCCAGCAGGGACAGAAACTCCTACAATGAGCAGTTCTTC,TRBJ2-1,NA,NA,TRBV5-1
CATSLHGQRRYEQYF,TGTGCCACCAGCCTCCACGGACAGCGCCGCTACGAGCAGTACTTC,TRBJ2-7,NA,NA,TRBV15
CASRDPGGVDTEAFF,TGTGCCAGCAGGGACCCAGGGGGCGTCGACACTGAAGCTTTCTTT,TRBJ1-1,NA,TRBD1,TRBV2
CASSRLVRDYEQYF,TGTGCCAGCAGCCGACTAGTTCGAGACTACGAGCAGTACTTC,TRBJ2-7,NA,NA,TRBV7-2
CASSTGQSSYEQYF,TGTGCCAGTAGTACGGGACAGTCCTCCTACGAGCAGTACTTC,TRBJ2-7,NA,TRBD1,TRBV19
CASSPGQGGADTQYF,TGCGCCAGCAGCCCCGGACAGGGGGGCGCAGATACGCAGTATTTT,TRBJ2-3,once,TRBD1,TRBV5-1
CASSSKRGGEQFF,TGTGCCAGCAGCTCTAAACGGGGGGGAGAGCAGTTCTTC,TRBJ2-1,NA,TRBD2,TRBV7-2
CASRQGGTNEQYF,TGTGCCAGCAGACAGGGGGGGACGAACGAGCAGTACTTC,TRBJ2-7,NA,NA,TRBV7-9
CASSLSRGFGGKTEAFF,TGTGCCAGCAGTTTGTCCCGGGGGTTTGGGGGGAAGACTGAAGCTTTCTTT,TRBJ1-1,NA,NA,TRBV28